Given below is one T cell receptor (beta chain) in context. Antigen specificity is unknown. The record originates from a study of shared clonotypes between healthy human individuals. Genomic DNA, for the unsorted samples, came from roughly 94 million PBMCs. Measured with immunoSEQ multiplex PCR; TCRdb has only the in-frame clones, and not every one. The data show around 500,000 clones, almost 80% seen once. Study-wide results and caveats: An anticipated effect of sequencing depth on clonotype sharing among donors was recognized. The study sampled only blood, and tissue repertoires likely differ.

V was cut by 6 bases and J by 3 bases, with 16 bases left in between. Germline V lookup: CDR1 SNHLY, CDR2 FYNNEI. The CDR3 sequence is 15 residues long. The V gene is TRBV2, the J gene TRBJ2-3; D perhaps matches TRBD1 (6 bases). The sequence was obtained from a woman aged 40 to 50 in good health. Some clones in this sample may be carry-over from other donors' samples. Sequenced input: PBMCs. CDR3 in amino acids: CASSPPGHNTDTQYF. Written as DNA, the CDR3 is TGTGCCAGCAGCCCTCCGGGACACAATACAGATACGCAGTATTTT.